The clone carrying this T cell receptor beta chain is medium-sized (0.01 to 0.1%) by share. Its antigen is unknown. TCRdb re-called the PCR reads through MiXCR. The sample contains 10,000 to 13,000 clones, about 26% of which appear only once. The entry originates in a study of metastatic and nonmetastatic thyroid tumors. General study points: It was reported that TCR beta diversity was significantly higher in malignant thyroid tumors than benign nodules, in blood and tumor.

Per germline, CDR1 MNHNS and CDR2 SASEGT. This CDR3 is 15 amino acids long. Between the trimmed V and J ends, which lost 7 bases and 2 bases, there was a span of 18 bases. There were no patients who had received any treatment before thyroid surgery. Source material: tumor tissue. The source is a male donor with papillary thyroid cancer or a benign thyroid nodule (not recorded which). Some clones in this sample may be carry-over from other donors' samples. This chain connects TRBV6-1 to TRBJ2-7; D call uncertain. The CDR3 nucleotides are TGTGCCAGCAAAGAATCCCACGGAGTCGCCTACGAGCAGTACTTC. This translates into CASKESHGVAYEQYF.